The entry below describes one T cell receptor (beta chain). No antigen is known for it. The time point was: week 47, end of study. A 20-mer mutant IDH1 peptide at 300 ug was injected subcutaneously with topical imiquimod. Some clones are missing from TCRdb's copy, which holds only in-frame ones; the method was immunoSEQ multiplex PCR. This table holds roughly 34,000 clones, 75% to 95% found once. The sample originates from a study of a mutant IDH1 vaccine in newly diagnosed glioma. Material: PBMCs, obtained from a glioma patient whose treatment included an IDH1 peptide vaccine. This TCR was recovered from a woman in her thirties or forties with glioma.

CDR3 region: CASSLAPANWGYTF. For the CDR3, the DNA is TGTGCCAGCAGCTTGGCCCCTGCGAACTGGGGCTACACCTTC. The rearrangement uses TRBV5-4 and TRBJ1-2; D remains ambiguous. Germline values: CDR1 SGHNT, CDR2 YYREEE (reference sequence). Between the trimmed V and J ends, which lost 0 bases and 8 bases, there was a span of 14 bases. This CDR3 is built from 14 residues.